This T cell receptor (beta chain) was recorded in a study of blood T cell repertoires in COVID-19. Study background: COVID-19 samples, acute and convalescent, were from the United States, Italy and Spain.

In germline, CDR1 is SGHTA, CDR2 FQGNSA. CDR3 length equals 13 residues. V gave up 4 bases and J gave up 4 bases, with 10 bases separating them. In the source study's methods: Amplification with reference gene primers provided the estimates of nucleated cell counts. This table comes from immunoSEQ multiplex PCR, and its TCRdb copy is limited to in-frame clones, with some not included. V and J calls and clone size come straight from that table; D and trimming were deduced from the DNA. The data hold 95,000 to 120,000 clones, with around nine tenths observed a single time. The chain joins TRBV7-2 to TRBJ2-5; weak D call: TRBD1 (5 bases). This TCR was recovered from a woman between 70 and 85 years old who had recovered from COVID-19. The sequenced material came from peripheral blood. CDR3 protein: CASSSLRGETQYF. CDR3 coding DNA: TGTGCCAGCAGCTCGTTAAGGGGAGAGACCCAGTACTTC.